What follows is one T cell receptor beta chain and its context. The sample originates from a study of CD8 T cells in Susac syndrome. Random-hexamer reverse transcription was applied to roughly 0.5 to 1 ug RNA. Amplification of the TCR beta CDR3 was carried out by immunoSEQ multiplex PCR, which spanned a total of 54 Vbeta and 13 Jbeta segments. TCRdb reprocessed the immunoSEQ multiplex PCR reads via MiXCR and lists one record per CDR3 protein. The repertoire holds under 550,000 distinct CDR3 sequences, with more than 80% as singletons. The CDR3 is 13 amino acids. V was cut by 6 bases and J by 6 bases, with 16 bases left in between. Germline V gene data show CDR1 as SQVTM and CDR2 as ANQGSEA.

Sequencing was done on a sample of CD8+ T cells from PBMCs. The origin of this receptor is a human donor with multiple sclerosis. The J gene is TRBJ2-3, the V gene TRBV29-1; TRBD2 is a possible D gene (6 bases). This CDR3 reads CSVWGEGGDTQYF. CDR3 DNA: TGCAGCGTCTGGGGGGAAGGAGGGGATACGCAGTATTTT.